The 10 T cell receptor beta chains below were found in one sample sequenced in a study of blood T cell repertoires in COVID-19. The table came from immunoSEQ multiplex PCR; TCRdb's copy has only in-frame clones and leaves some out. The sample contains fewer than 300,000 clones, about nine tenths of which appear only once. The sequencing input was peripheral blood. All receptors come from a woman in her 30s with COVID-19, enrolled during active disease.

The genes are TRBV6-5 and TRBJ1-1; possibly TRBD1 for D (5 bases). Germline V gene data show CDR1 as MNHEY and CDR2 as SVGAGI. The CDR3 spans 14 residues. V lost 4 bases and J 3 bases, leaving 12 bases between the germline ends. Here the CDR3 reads CASSLTATDTEAFF. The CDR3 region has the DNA TGTGCCAGCAGTTTGACAGCGACCGACACTGAAGCTTTCTTT.

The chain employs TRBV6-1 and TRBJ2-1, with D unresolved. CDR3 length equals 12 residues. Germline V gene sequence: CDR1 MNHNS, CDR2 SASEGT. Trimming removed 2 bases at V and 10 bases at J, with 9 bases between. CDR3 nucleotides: TGTGCCAGCAGTGAACTCCAGAGGGAGCAGTTCTTC. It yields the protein CASSELQREQFF.

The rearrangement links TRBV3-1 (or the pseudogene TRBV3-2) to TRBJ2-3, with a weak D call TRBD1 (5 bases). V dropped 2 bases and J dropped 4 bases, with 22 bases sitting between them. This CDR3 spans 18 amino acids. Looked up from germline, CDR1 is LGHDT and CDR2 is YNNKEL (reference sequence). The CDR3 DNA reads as TGTGCCAGCAGCCAATCGTCCCGAGCAGGGATTAATTCAGATACGCAGTATTTT. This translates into CASSQSSRAGINSDTQYF.

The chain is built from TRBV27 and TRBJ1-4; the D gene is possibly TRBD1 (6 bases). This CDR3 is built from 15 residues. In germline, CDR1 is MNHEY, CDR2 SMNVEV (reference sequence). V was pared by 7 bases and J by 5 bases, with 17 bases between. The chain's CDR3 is CASNLPDRRNEKLFF. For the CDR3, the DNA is TGTGCCAGCAACCTACCTGACAGGAGGAATGAAAAACTGTTTTTT. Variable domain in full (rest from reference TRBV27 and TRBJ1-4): EAQVTQNPRYLITVTGKKLTVTCSQNMNHEYMSWYRQDPGLGLRQIYYSMNVEVTDKGDVPEGYKVSRKEKRNFPLILESPSPNQTSLYFCASNLPDRRNEKLFFGSGTQLSVL.

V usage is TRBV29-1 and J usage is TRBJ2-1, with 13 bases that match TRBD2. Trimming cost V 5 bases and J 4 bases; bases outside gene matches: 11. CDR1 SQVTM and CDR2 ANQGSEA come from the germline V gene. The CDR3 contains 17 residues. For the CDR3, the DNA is TGCAGCGTTCCCAAGGGGGGACTAGCGGGACCTTACAATGAGCAGTTCTTC. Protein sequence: CSVPKGGLAGPYNEQFF.

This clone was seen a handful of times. CDR3 region: CASSLSPDRSVYEQYF. In DNA, the CDR3 is TGTGCCAGCAGCCTCTCCCCGGACAGGTCTGTCTACGAGCAGTACTTC. The J gene is TRBJ2-7, the V gene TRBV11-2, with 7 bases lining up with TRBD1. There are 16 residues in the CDR3. The germline CDR1 and CDR2 sequences are SGHAT and FQNNGV. The junction had 13 bases not matched to a gene; V was cut back by 5 bases and J by 3 bases.

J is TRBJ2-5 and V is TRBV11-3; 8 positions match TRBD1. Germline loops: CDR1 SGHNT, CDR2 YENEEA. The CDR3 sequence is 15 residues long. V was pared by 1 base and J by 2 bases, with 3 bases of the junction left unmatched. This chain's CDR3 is CASSLGQGAQETQYF. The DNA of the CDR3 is TGTGCCAGCAGCTTAGGGCAGGGGGCGCAAGAGACCCAGTACTTC.

The CDR3 loop reads CASSEFRYGYTF. CDR3 sequence (DNA): TGTGCCAGCAGTGAATTTCGGTATGGCTACACCTTC. The V and J genes are TRBV25-1 and TRBJ1-2; no clear D. The germline gives CDR1 MGHDK, CDR2 SYGVNS. The CDR3 length is 12 residues. Between the trimmed V and J ends, which lost 1 base and 5 bases, there was a span of 5 bases.

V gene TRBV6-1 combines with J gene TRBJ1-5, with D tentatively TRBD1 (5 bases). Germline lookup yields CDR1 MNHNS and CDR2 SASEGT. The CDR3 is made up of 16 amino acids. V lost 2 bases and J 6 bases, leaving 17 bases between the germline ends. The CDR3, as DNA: TGTGCCAGCAGTGAAACGGGGGGAGGACGCGGTCAGCCCCAGCATTTT. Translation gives CASSETGGGRGQPQHF.

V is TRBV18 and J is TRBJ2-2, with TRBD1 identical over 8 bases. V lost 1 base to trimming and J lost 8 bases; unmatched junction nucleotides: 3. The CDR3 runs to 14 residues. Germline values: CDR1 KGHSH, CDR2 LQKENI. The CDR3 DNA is TGTGCCAGCTCACCACTGGACAGGGAGGGGGAGCTGTTTTTT. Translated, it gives CASSPLDREGELFF.